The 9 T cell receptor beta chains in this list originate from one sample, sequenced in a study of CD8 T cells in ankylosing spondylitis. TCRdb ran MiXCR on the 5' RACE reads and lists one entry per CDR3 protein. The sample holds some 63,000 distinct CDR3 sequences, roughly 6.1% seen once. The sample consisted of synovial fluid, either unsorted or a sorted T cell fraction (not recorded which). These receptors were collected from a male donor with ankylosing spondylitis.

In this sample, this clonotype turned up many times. CDR3 loop: CSTGGAIHEQFF. CDR3 nucleotides: TGCAGCACAGGGGGCGCGATCCATGAGCAGTTCTTC. The V call is TRBV20-1, the J call TRBJ2-1; 9 nucleotides agree with TRBD1. The germline V gene has CDR1 DFQATT and CDR2 SNEGSKA (reference sequence). The CDR3 loop spans 12 amino acids.

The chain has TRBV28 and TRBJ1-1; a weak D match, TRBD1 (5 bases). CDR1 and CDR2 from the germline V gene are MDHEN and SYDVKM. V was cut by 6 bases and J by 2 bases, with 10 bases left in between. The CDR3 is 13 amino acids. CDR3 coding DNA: TGTGCCAGCAGCTTCGACAGCAACACTGAAGCTTTCTTT. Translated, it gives CASSFDSNTEAFF. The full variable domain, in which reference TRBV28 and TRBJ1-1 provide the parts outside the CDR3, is DVKVTQSSRYLVKRTGEKVFLECVQDMDHENMFWYRQDPGLGLRLIYFSYDVKMKEKGDIPEGYSVSREKKERFSLILESASTNQTSMYLCASSFDSNTEAFFGQGTRLTVV.

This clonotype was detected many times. The chain's CDR3 is CATSRDTGGYNEQFF. In DNA form, the CDR3 reads TGTGCCACCAGCAGAGACACGGGAGGGTACAATGAGCAGTTCTTC. The V gene is TRBV15, the J gene TRBJ2-1; TRBD2 aligns across 8 bases. The CDR3 covers 15 residues. Germline trimming cut 0 bases from V and 4 bases from J; bases unmatched to any gene: 2. The germline V gene encodes CDR1 LNHNV and CDR2 YYDKDF (reference sequence).

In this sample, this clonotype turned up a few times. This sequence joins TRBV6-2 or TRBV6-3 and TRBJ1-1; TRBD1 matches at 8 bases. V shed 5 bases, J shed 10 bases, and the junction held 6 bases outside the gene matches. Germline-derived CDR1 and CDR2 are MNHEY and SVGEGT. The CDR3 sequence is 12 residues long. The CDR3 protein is CASSQGQGVAFF. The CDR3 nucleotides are TGTGCCAGCAGTCAAGGACAGGGCGTAGCTTTCTTT.

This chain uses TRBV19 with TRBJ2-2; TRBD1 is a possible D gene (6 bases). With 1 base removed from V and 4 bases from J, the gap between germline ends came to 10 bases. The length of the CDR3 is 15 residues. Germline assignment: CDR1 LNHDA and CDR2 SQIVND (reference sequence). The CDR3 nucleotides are TGTGCCAGTAGTATAGCCAGGGGCGGCACCGGGGAGCTGTTTTTT. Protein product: CASSIARGGTGELFF.

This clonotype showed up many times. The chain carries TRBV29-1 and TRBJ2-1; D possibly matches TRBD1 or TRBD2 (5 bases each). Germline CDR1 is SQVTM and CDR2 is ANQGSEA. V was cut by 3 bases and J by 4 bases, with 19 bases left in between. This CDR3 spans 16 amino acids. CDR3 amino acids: CSVEFPGTTLYNEQFF. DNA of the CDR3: TGCAGCGTTGAGTTCCCTGGGACCACGTTGTACAATGAGCAGTTCTTC.

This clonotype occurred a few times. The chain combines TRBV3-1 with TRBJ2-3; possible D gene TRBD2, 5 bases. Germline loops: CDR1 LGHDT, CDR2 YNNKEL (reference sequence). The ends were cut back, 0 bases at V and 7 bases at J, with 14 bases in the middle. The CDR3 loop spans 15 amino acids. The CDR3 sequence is CASSQDRASWNTQYF. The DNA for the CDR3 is TGTGCCAGCAGCCAAGATAGGGCTAGCTGGAATACGCAGTATTTT.

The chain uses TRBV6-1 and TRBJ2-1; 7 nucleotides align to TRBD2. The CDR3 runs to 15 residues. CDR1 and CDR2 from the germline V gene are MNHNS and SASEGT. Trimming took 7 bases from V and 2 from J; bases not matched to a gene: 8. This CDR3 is CASKAGEGTYNEQFF. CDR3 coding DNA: TGTGCCAGCAAGGCGGGAGAGGGTACCTACAATGAGCAGTTCTTC.

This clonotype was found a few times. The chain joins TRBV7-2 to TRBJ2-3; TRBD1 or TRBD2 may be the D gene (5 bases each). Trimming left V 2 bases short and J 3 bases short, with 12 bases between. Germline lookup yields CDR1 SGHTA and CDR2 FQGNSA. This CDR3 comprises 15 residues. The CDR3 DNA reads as TGTGCCAGCAGCTTATCGCCGGGGCGAACAGATACGCAGTATTTT. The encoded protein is CASSLSPGRTDTQYF.